This T cell receptor beta chain is drawn from a study of T-cell reconstitution after alpha-beta-depleted transplantation in children. In this sample, this clonotype turned up a few times. Unique molecular identifiers were incorporated when the TCRbeta library was constructed. TCRdb used MiXCR to reprocess the PCR reads, holding one entry per CDR3 protein. Of 400,000 to 500,000 distinct CDR3 sequences listed, approximately 10% are singletons. Germline CDR1 reads SGHRS; CDR2 reads YFSETQ. The CDR3 loop spans 13 amino acids. Trimming removed 0 bases from V and 7 bases from J, with 11 bases in between. Sequenced material: PBMCs from the stem cell graft donor, taken from the stem cell graft. The chain has TRBV5-1 and TRBJ2-7; tentative D call: TRBD2 (5 bases). The source of this sequence is a human donor who donated a stem cell graft to a child with acute myeloid leukemia. The CDR3 DNA reads TGCGCCAGCAGCTTGGTGCCGGGGTGGGAGCAGTACTTC. This translates into CASSLVPGWEQYF. The full variable domain, its missing parts supplied by reference TRBV5-1 and TRBJ2-7, is KAGVTQTPRYLIKTRGQQVTLSCSPISGHRSVSWYQQTPGQGLQFLFEYFSETQRNKGNFPGRFSGRQFSNSRSEMNVSTLELGDSALYLCASSLVPGWEQYFGPGTRLTVT.